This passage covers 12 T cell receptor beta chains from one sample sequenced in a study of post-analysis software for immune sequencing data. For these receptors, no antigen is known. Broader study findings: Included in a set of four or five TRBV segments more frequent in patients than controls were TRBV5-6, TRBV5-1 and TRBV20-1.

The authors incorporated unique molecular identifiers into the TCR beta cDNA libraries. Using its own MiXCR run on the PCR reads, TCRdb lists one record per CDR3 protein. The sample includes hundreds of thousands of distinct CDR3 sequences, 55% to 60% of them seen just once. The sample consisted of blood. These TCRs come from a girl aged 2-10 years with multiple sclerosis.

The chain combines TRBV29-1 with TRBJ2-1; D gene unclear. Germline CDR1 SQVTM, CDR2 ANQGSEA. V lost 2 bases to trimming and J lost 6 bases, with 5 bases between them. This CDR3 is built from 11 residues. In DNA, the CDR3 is TGCAGCGTTGAAAACGGCAATGAGCAGTTCTTC. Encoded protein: CSVENGNEQFF.

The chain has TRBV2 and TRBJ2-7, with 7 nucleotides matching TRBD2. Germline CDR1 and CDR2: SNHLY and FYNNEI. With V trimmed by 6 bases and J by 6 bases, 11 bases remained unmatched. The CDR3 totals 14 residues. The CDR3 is CASRDSGRVGEQYF. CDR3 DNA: TGTGCCAGCAGAGACTCGGGGAGGGTAGGCGAGCAGTACTTC.

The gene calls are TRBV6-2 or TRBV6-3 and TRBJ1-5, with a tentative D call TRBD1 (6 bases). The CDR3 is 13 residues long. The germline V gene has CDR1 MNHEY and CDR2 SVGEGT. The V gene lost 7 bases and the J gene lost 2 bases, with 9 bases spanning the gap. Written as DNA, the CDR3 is TGTGCCAGCACATGGACAGGCAATCAGCCCCAGCATTTT. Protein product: CASTWTGNQPQHF.

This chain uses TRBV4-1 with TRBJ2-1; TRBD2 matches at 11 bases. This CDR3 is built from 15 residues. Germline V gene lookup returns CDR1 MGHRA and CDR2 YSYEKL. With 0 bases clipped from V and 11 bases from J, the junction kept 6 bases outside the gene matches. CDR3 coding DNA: TGCGCCAGCAGCCAAGATGGGACTAGCGGAGCTAAGCAGTTCTTC. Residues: CASSQDGTSGAKQFF.

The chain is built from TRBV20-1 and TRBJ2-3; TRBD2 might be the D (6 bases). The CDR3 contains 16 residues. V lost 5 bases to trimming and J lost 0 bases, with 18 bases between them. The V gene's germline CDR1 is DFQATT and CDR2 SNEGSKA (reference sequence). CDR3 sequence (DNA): TGCAGTGCTTGGGGATTAGCGGATTCTAGCACAGATACGCAGTATTTT. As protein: CSAWGLADSSTDTQYF.

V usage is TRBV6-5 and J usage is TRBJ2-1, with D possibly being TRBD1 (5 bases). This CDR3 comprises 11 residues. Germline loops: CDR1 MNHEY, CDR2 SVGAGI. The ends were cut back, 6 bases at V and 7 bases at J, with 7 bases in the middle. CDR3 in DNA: TGTGCCAGCAGACAGGAAAATGAGCAGTTCTTC. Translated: CASRQENEQFF.

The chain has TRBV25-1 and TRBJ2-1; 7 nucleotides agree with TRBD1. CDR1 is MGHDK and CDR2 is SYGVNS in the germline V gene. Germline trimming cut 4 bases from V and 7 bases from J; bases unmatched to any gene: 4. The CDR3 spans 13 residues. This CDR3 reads CASSGYRGNEQFF. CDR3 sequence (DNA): TGTGCCAGCAGTGGATACAGGGGAAATGAGCAGTTCTTC.

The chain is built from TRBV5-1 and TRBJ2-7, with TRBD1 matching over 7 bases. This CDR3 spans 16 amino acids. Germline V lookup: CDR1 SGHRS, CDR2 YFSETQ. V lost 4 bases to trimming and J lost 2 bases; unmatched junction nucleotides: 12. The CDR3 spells CASSPFPTGVAYEQYF. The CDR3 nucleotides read TGCGCCAGCAGCCCGTTTCCTACAGGGGTAGCCTACGAGCAGTACTTC.

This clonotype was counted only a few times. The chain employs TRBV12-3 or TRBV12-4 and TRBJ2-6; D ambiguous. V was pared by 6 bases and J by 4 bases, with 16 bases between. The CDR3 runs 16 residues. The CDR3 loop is CASSPSGRAGANVLTF. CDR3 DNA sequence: TGTGCCAGCAGCCCCTCAGGTCGGGCGGGGGCCAACGTCCTGACTTTC.

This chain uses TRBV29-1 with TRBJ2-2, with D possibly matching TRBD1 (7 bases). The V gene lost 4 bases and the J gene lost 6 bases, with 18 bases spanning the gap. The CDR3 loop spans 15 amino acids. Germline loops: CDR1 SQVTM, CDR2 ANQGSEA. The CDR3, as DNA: TGCAGCGTTGGTCTGGTAGGCGGGACAGCCGGGGAGCTGTTTTTT. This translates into CSVGLVGGTAGELFF.

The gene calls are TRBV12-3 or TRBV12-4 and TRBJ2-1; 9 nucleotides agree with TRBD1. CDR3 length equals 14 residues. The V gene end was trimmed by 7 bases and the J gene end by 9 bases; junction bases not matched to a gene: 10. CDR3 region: CASNPGQGYGEQFF. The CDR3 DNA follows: TGTGCCAGCAATCCGGGACAGGGATATGGTGAGCAGTTCTTC.

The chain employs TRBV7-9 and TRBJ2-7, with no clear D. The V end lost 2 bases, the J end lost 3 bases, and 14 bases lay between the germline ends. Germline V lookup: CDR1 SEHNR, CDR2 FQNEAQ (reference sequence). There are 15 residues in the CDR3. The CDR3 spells CASSLRENGFYEQYF. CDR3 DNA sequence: TGTGCCAGCAGCTTACGTGAGAATGGATTCTACGAGCAGTACTTC.